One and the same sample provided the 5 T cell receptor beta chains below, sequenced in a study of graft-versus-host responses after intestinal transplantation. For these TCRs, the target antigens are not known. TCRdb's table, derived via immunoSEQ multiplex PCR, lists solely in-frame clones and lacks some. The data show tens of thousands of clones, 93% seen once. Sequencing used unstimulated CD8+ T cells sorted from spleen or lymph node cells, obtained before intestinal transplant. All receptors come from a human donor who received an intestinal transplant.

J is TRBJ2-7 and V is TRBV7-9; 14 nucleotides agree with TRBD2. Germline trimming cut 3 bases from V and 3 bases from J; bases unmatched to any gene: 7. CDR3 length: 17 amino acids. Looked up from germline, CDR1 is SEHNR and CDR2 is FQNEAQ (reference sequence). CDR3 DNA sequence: TGTGCCAGCAGCTTCCTCGGGACTAGCGGGGGAAACTACGAGCAGTACTTC. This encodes CASSFLGTSGGNYEQYF.

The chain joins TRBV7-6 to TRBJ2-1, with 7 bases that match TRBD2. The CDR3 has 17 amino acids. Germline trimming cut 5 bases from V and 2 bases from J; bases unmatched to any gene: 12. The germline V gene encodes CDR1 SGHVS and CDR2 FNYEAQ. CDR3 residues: CASSHLAGDGPYNEQFF. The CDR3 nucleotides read TGTGCCAGCAGCCACCTCGCGGGGGATGGGCCCTACAATGAGCAGTTCTTC.

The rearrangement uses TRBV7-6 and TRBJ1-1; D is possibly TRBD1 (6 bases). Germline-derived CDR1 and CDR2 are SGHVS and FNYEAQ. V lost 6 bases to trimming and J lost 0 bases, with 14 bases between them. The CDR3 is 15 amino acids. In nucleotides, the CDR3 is TGTGCCAGCAGTCCGAACCAGGGGATGAACACTGAAGCTTTCTTT. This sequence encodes CASSPNQGMNTEAFF.

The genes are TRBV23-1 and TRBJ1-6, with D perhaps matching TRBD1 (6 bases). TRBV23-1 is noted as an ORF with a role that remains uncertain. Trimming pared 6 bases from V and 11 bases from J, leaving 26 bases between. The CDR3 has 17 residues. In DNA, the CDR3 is TGCGCCAGCAGCCCCCGGGACAAGGTAGCCAGCCTTCCACCCCTCCACTTT. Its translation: CASSPRDKVASLPPLHF.

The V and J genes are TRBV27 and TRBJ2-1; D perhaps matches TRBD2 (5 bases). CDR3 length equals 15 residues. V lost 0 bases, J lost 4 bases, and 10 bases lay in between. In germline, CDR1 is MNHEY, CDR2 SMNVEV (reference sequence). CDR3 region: CASSLSGEGYNEQFF. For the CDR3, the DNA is TGTGCCAGCAGTTTATCGGGCGAGGGTTACAATGAGCAGTTCTTC.